Listed here are 11 T cell receptor beta chains from one sample, sequenced in a study of Ad26.COV2.S vaccination and SARS-CoV-2 variants. Described treatment: about 20 received Ad26.COV2.S at low or high dose, single or two shots; about 5 received placebo; per-sample allocation not given. Sample collection was performed on day 63 after the first vaccine or placebo injection. The method was immunoSEQ multiplex PCR; TCRdb's version includes in-frame clones alone and lacks a portion of them. The table has 290,000 or so clones, 80% to 90% seen once; the top ten hold about 3.5%. The sample in question was peripheral blood, obtained in a trial of Ad26.COV2.S vaccine versus placebo. All receptors derive from a person between 18 and 59 years old who received the Ad26.COV2.S COVID-19 vaccine or a placebo.

The V gene is TRBV6-2 or TRBV6-3, the J gene TRBJ2-7; tentative D call: TRBD1 (5 bases). V lost 5 bases to trimming and J lost 0 bases, with 17 bases between them. Looked up from germline, CDR1 is MNHEY and CDR2 is SVGEGT. The length of the CDR3 is 16 residues. The CDR3 nucleotides are TGTGCCAGCAGTGCCGCTGGGGCAGGGCACTCCTACGAGCAGTACTTC. It translates to CASSAAGAGHSYEQYF.

This clone was counted between two and nine times. This rearrangement joins TRBV9 to TRBJ2-3; 10 bases agree with TRBD2. CDR3 length: 15 amino acids. Germline values: CDR1 SGDLS, CDR2 YYNGEE. The V and J ends lost 1 base and 7 bases, in that order; junction bases with no gene match: 6. The CDR3 DNA reads as TGTGCCAGCAGCGTAACTAGCGGGAACTCTAATACGCAGTATTTT. Translated: CASSVTSGNSNTQYF. The complete variable domain, with remaining parts taken from reference TRBV9 and TRBJ2-3, reads DSGVTQTPKHLITATGQRVTLRCSPRSGDLSVYWYQQSLDQGLQFLIQYYNGEERAKGNILERFSAQQFPDLHSELNLSSLELGDSALYFCASSVTSGNSNTQYFGPGTRLTVL.

This sequence joins TRBV6-6 and TRBJ1-2; maybe TRBD1 (5 bases). CDR3 length equals 16 residues. V lost 6 bases and J lost 4, with 21 bases in between. The germline gives CDR1 MNHNY, CDR2 SVGAGI (reference sequence). In DNA form, the CDR3 reads TGTGCCAGCAGCCGGGGGGATAAAATTACTTTCTATGGCTACACCTTC. Its translation is CASSRGDKITFYGYTF.

The rearrangement links TRBV10-3 to TRBJ1-2, with D hard to call. Per the germline V gene, CDR1 is ENHRY and CDR2 is SYGVKD. The CDR3 is 11 amino acids. The V end lost 11 bases, the J end lost 5 bases, and 12 bases lay between the germline ends. The CDR3 DNA sequence: TGTGCCCTCTCCAGTCAGTATGGCTACACCTTC. Its protein is CALSSQYGYTF.

This rearrangement joins TRBV29-1 to TRBJ2-7; a possible D gene is TRBD1 (5 bases). Trimming left V 5 bases short and J 2 bases short, with 22 bases between. There are 16 residues in the CDR3. Germline V gene data show CDR1 as SQVTM and CDR2 as ANQGSEA. As DNA, the CDR3 is TGCAGCGTTCAGGGCCACCACCAGGATAAAGCCTACGAGCAGTACTTC. This encodes CSVQGHHQDKAYEQYF.

There are a few counts of this clone. The chain couples TRBV30 to TRBJ1-6; no reliable D call. The CDR3 spans 12 residues. The germline CDR1 and CDR2 sequences are GTSNPN and SVGIG (reference sequence). Trimming removed 4 bases from V and 5 bases from J, with 6 bases in between. CDR3 nucleotides: TGTGCCTGGAATACAGATAATTCACCCCTCCACTTT. Translating it yields CAWNTDNSPLHF.

This chain joins TRBV27 and TRBJ2-7, with 8 bases identical to TRBD1. The germline CDR1 and CDR2 sequences are MNHEY and SMNVEV (reference sequence). V shed 4 bases and J 5 bases; nucleotides not matched to a gene: 4. The CDR3 sequence is 13 residues long. The CDR3: CASSYQGAHEQYF. CDR3 nucleotides: TGTGCCAGCAGTTACCAGGGGGCCCACGAGCAGTACTTC.

The V call is TRBV4-3, the J call TRBJ2-2; no reliable D call. The CDR3 is 14 residues long. Trimming removed 3 bases from V and 0 bases from J, with 5 bases in between. Germline V CDR1 and CDR2: LGHNA, YSLEER. DNA for the CDR3: TGCGCCAGCAGCCACACGGCGAACACCGGGGAGCTGTTTTTT. Protein: CASSHTANTGELFF.

The chain combines TRBV30 with TRBJ1-6; D is uncertain. The CDR3 contains 15 residues. Trimming took off 4 bases at V and 0 bases at J, with 10 bases between the two ends. Germline values: CDR1 GTSNPN, CDR2 SVGIG (reference sequence). Written as DNA, the CDR3 is TGTGCCTGGACTCATCTCAGCTCCTATAATTCACCCCTCCACTTT. As protein: CAWTHLSSYNSPLHF.

This clone was detected a few times. This chain connects TRBV19 to TRBJ1-6; D possibly corresponds to TRBD1 (6 bases). Trimming took off 3 bases at V and 0 bases at J, with 12 bases between the two ends. Germline CDR1 LNHDA, CDR2 SQIVND (reference sequence). The CDR3 runs to 17 residues. CDR3 region: CASSIGTSSSYNSPLHF. The CDR3 DNA follows: TGTGCCAGTAGTATTGGGACATCGAGCTCCTATAATTCACCCCTCCACTTT. Variable domain in full (rest from reference TRBV19 and TRBJ1-6): DGGITQSPKYLFRKEGQNVTLSCEQNLNHDAMYWYRQDPGQGLRLIYYSQIVNDFQKGDIAEGYSVSREKKESFPLTVTSAQKNPTAFYLCASSIGTSSSYNSPLHFGNGTRLTVT.

The chain couples TRBV27 to TRBJ2-7; perhaps TRBD2 as D (6 bases). From germline, CDR1 is MNHEY and CDR2 SMNVEV (reference sequence). The CDR3 contains 17 residues. V was pared by 5 bases and J by 6 bases, with 26 bases between. CDR3 protein: CASSTTGVRQARGEQYF. The DNA for the CDR3 is TGTGCCAGCAGTACAACGGGGGTCCGGCAGGCCCGGGGCGAGCAGTACTTC.